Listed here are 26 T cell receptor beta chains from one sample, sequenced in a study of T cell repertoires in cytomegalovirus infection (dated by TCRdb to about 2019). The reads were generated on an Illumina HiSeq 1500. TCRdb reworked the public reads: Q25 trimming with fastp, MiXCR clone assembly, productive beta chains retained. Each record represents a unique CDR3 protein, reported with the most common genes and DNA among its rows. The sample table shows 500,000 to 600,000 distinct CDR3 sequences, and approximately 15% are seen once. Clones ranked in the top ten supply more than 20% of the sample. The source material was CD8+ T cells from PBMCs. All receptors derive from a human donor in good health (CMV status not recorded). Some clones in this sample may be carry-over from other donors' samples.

CDR3 coding DNA: TGTGCCAGCAGTTACGGCTTAGGTGGAAACACCATATATTTT. It encodes CASSYGLGGNTIYF. V gene TRBV6-5 combines with J gene TRBJ1-3; no reliable D call. CDR1 is MNHEY, CDR2 SVGAGI, per germline. Trimming took 2 bases from V and 3 from J, leaving 8 bases between them. This CDR3 is 14 amino acids long.

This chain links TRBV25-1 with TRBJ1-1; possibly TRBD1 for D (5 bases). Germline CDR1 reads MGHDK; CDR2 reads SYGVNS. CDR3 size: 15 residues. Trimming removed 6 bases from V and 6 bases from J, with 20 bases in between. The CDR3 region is CASSVLTRGGPEAFF. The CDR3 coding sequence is TGTGCCAGCAGCGTACTCACCCGGGGGGGTCCTGAAGCTTTCTTT.

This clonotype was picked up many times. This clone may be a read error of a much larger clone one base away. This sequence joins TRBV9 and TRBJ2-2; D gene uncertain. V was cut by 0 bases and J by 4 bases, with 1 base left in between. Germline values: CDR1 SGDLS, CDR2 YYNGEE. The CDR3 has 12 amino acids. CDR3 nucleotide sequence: TGTGCCAGCAGCGTAGTCACCGGGGAGCTGTTTTTT. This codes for CASSVVTGELFF.

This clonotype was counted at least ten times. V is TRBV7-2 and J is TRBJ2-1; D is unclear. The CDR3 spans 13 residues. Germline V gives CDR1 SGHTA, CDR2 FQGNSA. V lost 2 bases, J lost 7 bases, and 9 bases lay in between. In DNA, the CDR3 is TGTGCCAGCAGCTTACAGCTAGGGAATGAGCAGTTCTTC. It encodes CASSLQLGNEQFF.

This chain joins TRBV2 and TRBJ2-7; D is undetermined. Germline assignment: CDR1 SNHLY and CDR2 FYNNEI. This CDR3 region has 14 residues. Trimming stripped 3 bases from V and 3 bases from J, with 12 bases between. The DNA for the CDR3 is TGTGCCAGCAGTGATGGTACCCCTAACTACGAGCAGTACTTC. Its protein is CASSDGTPNYEQYF.

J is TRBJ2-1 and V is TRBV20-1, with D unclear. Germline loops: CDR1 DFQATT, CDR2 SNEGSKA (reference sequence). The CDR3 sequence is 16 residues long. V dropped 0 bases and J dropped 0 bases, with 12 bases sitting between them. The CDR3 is CSARDLKGSSYNEQFF. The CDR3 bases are TGCAGTGCTAGAGATTTGAAGGGAAGCTCCTACAATGAGCAGTTCTTC.

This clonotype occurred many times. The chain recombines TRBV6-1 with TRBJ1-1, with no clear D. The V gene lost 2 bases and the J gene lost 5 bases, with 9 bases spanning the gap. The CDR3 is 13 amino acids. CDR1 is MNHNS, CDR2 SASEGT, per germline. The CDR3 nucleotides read TGTGCCAGCAGTGAATTTTTGGGGACTGAAGCTTTCTTT. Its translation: CASSEFLGTEAFF.

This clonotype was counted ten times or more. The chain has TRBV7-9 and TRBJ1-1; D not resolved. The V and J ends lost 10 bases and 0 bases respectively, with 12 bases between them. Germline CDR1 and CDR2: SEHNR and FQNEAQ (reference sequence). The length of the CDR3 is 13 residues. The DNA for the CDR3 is TGTGCCACCCCGGAGAAGATGAACACTGAAGCTTTCTTT. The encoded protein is CATPEKMNTEAFF.

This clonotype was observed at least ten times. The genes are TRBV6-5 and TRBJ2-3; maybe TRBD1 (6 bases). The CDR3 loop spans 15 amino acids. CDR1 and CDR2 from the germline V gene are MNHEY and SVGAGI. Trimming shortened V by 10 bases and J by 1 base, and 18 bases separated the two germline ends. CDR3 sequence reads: CATGDTTYRTDTQYF. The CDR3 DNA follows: TGTGCCACCGGGGACACCACTTATCGCACAGATACGCAGTATTTT.

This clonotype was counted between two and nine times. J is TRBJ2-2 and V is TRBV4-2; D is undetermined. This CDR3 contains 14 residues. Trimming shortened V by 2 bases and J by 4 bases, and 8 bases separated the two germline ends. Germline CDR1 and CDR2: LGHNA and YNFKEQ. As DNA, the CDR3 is TGTGCCAGCAGCCAAAGATTGAGCACCGGGGAGCTGTTTTTT. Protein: CASSQRLSTGELFF.

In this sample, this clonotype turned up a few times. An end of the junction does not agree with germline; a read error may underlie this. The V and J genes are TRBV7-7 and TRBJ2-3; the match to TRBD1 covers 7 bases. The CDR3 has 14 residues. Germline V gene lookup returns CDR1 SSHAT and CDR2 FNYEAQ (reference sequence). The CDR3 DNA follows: TGTGCTAGCAGCCTAGGGACAGAGCCAGATACGCAGTATTTT. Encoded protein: CASSLGTEPDTQYF.

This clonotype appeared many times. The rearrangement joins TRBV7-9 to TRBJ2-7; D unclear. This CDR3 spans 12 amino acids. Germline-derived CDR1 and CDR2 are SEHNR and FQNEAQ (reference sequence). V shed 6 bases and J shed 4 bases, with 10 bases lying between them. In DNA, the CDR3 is TGTGCCAGCAGTTCCGGCCGGTACGAGCAGTACTTC. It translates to CASSSGRYEQYF.

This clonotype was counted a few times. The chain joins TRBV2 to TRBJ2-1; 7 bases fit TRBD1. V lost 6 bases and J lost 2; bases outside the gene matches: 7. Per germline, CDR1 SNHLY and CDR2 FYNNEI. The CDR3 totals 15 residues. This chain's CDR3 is CASSRPGTAYNEQFF. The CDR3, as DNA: TGTGCCAGCAGCCGCCCCGGGACAGCCTACAATGAGCAGTTCTTC. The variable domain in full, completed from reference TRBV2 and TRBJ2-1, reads EPEVTQTPSHQVTQMGQEVILRCVPISNHLYFYWYRQILGQKVEFLVSFYNNEISEKSEIFDDQFSVERPDGSNFTLKIRSTKLEDSAMYFCASSRPGTAYNEQFFGPGTRLTVL.

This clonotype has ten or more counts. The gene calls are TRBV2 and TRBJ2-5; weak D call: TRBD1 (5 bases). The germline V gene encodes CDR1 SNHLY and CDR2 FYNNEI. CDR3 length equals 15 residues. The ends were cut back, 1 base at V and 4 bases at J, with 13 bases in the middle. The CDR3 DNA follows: TGTGCCAGCAGTGAAGGACCGGACATGTCAGAGACCCAGTACTTC. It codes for CASSEGPDMSETQYF.

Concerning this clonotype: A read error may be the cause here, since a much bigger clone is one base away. The CDR3 loop reads CASSRTEPFF. CDR3 coding DNA: TGTGCCAGCAGTCGAACTGAGCCGTTCTTC. The chain recombines TRBV6-6 with TRBJ2-1; D gene ambiguous. Germline lookup yields CDR1 MNHNY and CDR2 SVGAGI (reference sequence). CDR3 size: 10 residues.

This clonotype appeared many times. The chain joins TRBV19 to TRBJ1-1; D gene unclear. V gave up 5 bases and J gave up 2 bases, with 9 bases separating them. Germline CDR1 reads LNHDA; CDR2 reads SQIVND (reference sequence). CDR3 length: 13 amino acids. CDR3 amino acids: CASSFSRNTEAFF. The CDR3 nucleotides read TGTGCCAGTAGTTTTAGCAGAAACACTGAAGCTTTCTTT.

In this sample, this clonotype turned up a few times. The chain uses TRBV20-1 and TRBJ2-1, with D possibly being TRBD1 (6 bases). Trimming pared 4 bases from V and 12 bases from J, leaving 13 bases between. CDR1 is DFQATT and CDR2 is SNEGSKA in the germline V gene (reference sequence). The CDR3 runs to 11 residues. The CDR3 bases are TGCAGTGCTACACAGGGTCCAGGGCAGTTCTTC. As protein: CSATQGPGQFF.

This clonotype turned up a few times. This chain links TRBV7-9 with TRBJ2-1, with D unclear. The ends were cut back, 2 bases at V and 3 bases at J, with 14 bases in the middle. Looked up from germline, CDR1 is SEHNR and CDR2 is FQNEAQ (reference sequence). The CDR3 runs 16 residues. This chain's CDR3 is CASSLRSRSFYNEQFF. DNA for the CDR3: TGTGCCAGCAGCTTAAGAAGCAGATCCTTCTACAATGAGCAGTTCTTC.

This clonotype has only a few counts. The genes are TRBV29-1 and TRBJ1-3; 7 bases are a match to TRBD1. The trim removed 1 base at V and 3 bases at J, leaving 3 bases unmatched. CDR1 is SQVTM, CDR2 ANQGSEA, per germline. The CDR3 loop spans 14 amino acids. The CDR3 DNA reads TGCAGCGTTGAAGTGGCAGGGGGTGGAAACACCATATATTTT. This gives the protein CSVEVAGGGNTIYF.

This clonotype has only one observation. This chain's CDR3 is CASSQDPGSWDEQFF. The CDR3 DNA is TGTGCCAGCAGCCAAGACCCCGGGAGTTGGGATGAGCAGTTCTTC. This chain links TRBV4-2 with TRBJ2-1; D might be TRBD2 (6 bases). The V end lost 0 bases, the J end lost 8 bases, and 14 bases lay between the germline ends. The CDR3 has 15 amino acids. The germline V gene encodes CDR1 LGHNA and CDR2 YNFKEQ.

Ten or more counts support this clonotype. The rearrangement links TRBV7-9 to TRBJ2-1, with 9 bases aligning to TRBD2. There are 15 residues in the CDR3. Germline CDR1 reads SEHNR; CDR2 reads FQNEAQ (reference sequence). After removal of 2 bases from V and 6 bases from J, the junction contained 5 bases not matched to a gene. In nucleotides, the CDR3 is TGTGCCAGCAGCTTACAGCGGGGGGACCTCAATGAGCAGTTCTTC. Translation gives CASSLQRGDLNEQFF.

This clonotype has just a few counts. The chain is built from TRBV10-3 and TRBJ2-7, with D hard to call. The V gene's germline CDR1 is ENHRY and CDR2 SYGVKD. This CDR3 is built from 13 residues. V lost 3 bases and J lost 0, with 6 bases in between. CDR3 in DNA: TGTGCCATCAGTGACAGGACCTCCTACGAGCAGTACTTC. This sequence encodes CAISDRTSYEQYF.

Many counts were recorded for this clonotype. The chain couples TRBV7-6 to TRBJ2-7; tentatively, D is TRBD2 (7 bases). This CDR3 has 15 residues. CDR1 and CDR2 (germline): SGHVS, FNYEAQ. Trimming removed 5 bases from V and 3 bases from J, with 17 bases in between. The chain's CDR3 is CASSPSVGGGYEQYF. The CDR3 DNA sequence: TGTGCCAGCAGCCCTAGCGTAGGGGGGGGCTACGAGCAGTACTTC.

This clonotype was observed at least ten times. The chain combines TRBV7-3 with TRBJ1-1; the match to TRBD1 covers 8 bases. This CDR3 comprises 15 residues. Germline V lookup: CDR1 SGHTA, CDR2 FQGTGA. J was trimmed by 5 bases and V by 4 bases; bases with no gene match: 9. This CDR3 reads CASSYRGQGGTEAFF. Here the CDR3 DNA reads TGTGCCAGCAGCTACCGAGGACAGGGCGGAACTGAAGCTTTCTTT. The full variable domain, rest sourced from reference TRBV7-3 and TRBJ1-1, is GAGVSQTPSNKVTEKGKYVELRCDPISGHTALYWYRQSLGQGPEFLIYFQGTGAADDSGLPNDRFFAVRPEGSVSTLKIQRTERGDSAVYLCASSYRGQGGTEAFFGQGTRLTVV.

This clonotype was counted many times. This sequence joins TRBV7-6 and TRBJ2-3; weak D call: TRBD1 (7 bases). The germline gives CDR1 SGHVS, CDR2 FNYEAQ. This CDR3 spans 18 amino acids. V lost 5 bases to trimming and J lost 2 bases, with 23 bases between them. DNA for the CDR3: TGTGCCAGCAGCCCTTGGGGACAGACTGGACTACCCACAGATACGCAGTATTTT. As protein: CASSPWGQTGLPTDTQYF.

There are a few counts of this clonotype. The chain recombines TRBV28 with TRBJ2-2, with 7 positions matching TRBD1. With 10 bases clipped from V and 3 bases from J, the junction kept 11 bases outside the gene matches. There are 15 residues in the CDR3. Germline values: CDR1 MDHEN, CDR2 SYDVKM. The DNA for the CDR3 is TGTGCCACCTCAGGGGGACCTCAGGACACCGGGGAGCTGTTTTTT. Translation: CATSGGPQDTGELFF.